A single sample is the source of the 7 T cell receptor beta chains below, sequenced in a study of blood T cell repertoires in COVID-19. Assay: immunoSEQ multiplex PCR; the TCRdb copy retains only in-frame clones and omits some. This repertoire shows around 300,000 clones, around 90% found once; its top ten account for almost 9.5%. Sequencing used peripheral blood. Receptors were obtained from a man in his late teens or twenties with active or convalescent COVID-19.

This chain connects TRBV7-6 to TRBJ2-1, with TRBD2 matching 13 bases. The J segment lost 10 bases and the V segment lost 5 bases, leaving 11 bases of the junction unmatched. CDR1 and CDR2 (germline): SGHVS, FNYEAQ. There are 16 residues in the CDR3. This CDR3 reads CASSDPLAGGQQEQFF. In DNA, the CDR3 is TGTGCCAGCAGCGACCCACTAGCGGGGGGGCAACAGGAGCAGTTCTTC.

The chain links TRBV2 to TRBJ2-2; 8 bases are a match to TRBD2. V shed 6 bases, J shed 4 bases, and the junction held 7 bases outside the gene matches. Germline V lookup: CDR1 SNHLY, CDR2 FYNNEI. There are 15 residues in the CDR3. Here the CDR3 DNA reads TGTGCCAGCAGGGGGGGGCTAGCGGGCACCGGGGAGCTGTTTTTT. It encodes CASRGGLAGTGELFF.

This sequence joins TRBV3-1 (or the pseudogene TRBV3-2) and TRBJ1-2; D gene ambiguous. CDR3 size: 13 residues. From germline, CDR1 is LGHDT and CDR2 YNNKEL (reference sequence). Trimming took 1 base from V and 4 from J, leaving 7 bases between them. CDR3 bases: TGTGCCAGCAGCCAAGCCGTTTCCTATGGCTACACCTTC. The encoded protein is CASSQAVSYGYTF.

This clone showed up just a few times. The chain has TRBV13 and TRBJ1-2; 8 nucleotides line up with TRBD1. This CDR3 has 12 residues. Looked up from germline, CDR1 is PRHDT and CDR2 is FYEKMQ (reference sequence). The J segment lost 7 bases and the V segment lost 6 bases, leaving 4 bases of the junction unmatched. The CDR3 DNA is TGTGCCAGCAGAGGACAGGGATCTGGCTACACCTTC. It codes for CASRGQGSGYTF.

This clone has only one observation. V is TRBV10-3 and J is TRBJ2-3; D possibly corresponds to TRBD1 (6 bases). V lost 6 bases, J lost 1 base, and 11 bases lay in between. The CDR3 totals 14 residues. The germline gives CDR1 ENHRY, CDR2 SYGVKD. The CDR3 here is CAIRKDSGTDTQYF. The CDR3 region has the DNA TGTGCCATCAGGAAGGACAGTGGCACAGATACGCAGTATTTT.

The chain couples TRBV2 to TRBJ2-7, with 9 bases fitting TRBD1. Losses at the gene ends were 2 bases for V and 5 bases for J; bases not matched to a gene: 4. The CDR3 has 14 residues. CDR1 and CDR2 (germline): SNHLY, FYNNEI. Here the CDR3 reads CASSEIGQGNEQYF. The CDR3 DNA follows: TGTGCCAGCAGTGAAATAGGACAGGGGAACGAGCAGTACTTC. Together with reference TRBV2 and TRBJ2-7, the CDR3 gives the full variable domain: EPEVTQTPSHQVTQMGQEVILRCVPISNHLYFYWYRQILGQKVEFLVSFYNNEISEKSEIFDDQFSVERPDGSNFTLKIRSTKLEDSAMYFCASSEIGQGNEQYFGPGTRLTVT.

The J gene is TRBJ2-1, the V gene TRBV3-1 (or the pseudogene TRBV3-2); D gene unclear. The CDR3 has 12 residues. Trimming cost V 2 bases and J 8 bases, with 7 bases left between them. The germline gives CDR1 LGHDT, CDR2 YNNKEL (reference sequence). The CDR3 nucleotides are TGTGCCAGCAGCCAAATGTTCGATGAGCAGTTCTTC. This codes for CASSQMFDEQFF.